These 17 T cell receptor beta chains share one sample of origin, sequenced in a study of blood T cell repertoires in COVID-19. Some clones are missing from TCRdb's copy, which holds only in-frame ones; the method was immunoSEQ multiplex PCR. The profile shows 120,000 to 150,000 clones, around three quarters of them singletons. The sequenced material came from peripheral blood. The origin of the receptors is a man older than 75 with acute or convalescent COVID-19.

The rearrangement joins TRBV7-8 to TRBJ2-1, with 10 bases lining up with TRBD1. CDR3 size: 16 residues. Trimming took 2 bases from V and 6 from J; bases not matched to a gene: 7. CDR1 SGHVS and CDR2 FQNEAQ come from the germline V gene. The CDR3, as DNA: TGTGCCAGCAGCTTATTGGGACAGGGGTGGGGCAATGAGCAGTTCTTC. Translating gives CASSLLGQGWGNEQFF.

V is TRBV29-1 and J is TRBJ2-2; TRBD1 aligns across 7 bases. V was pared by 4 bases and J by 2 bases, with 7 bases of the junction left unmatched. The CDR3 has 15 amino acids. Germline V lookup: CDR1 SQVTM, CDR2 ANQGSEA. CDR3 sequence (DNA): TGCAGCGTTGCGTCCGGGACAGCTAACACCGGGGAGCTGTTTTTT. The encoded protein is CSVASGTANTGELFF.

This chain uses TRBV24-1 with TRBJ2-3, with a weak D call TRBD1 (7 bases). V shed 0 bases and J shed 5 bases, with 17 bases lying between them. This CDR3 has 17 residues. Germline V lookup: CDR1 KGHDR, CDR2 SFDVKD. Here the CDR3 DNA reads TGTGCCACCAGTGATTTGACGGGGGACAGTGGAGGAGATACGCAGTATTTT. Translation gives CATSDLTGDSGGDTQYF.

The rearrangement links TRBV5-5 to TRBJ2-5; TRBD2 is a possible D gene (6 bases). Trimming stripped 1 base from V and 5 bases from J, with 12 bases between. CDR1 and CDR2 from the germline V gene are SGHKS and YYEKEE (reference sequence). This CDR3 has 14 residues. The CDR3 sequence is CASSLLGAGETQYF. The CDR3 DNA reads as TGTGCCAGCAGCTTGCTCGGGGCGGGGGAGACCCAGTACTTC.

J is TRBJ2-5 and V is TRBV20-1; no clear D gene. This CDR3 has 11 amino acids. Germline loops: CDR1 DFQATT, CDR2 SNEGSKA (reference sequence). Trimming removed 6 bases at V and 6 bases at J, with 11 bases between. The chain's CDR3 is CSANSVQTQYF. CDR3 sequence (DNA): TGCAGTGCAAACTCCGTTCAGACCCAGTACTTC.

This chain uses TRBV30 with TRBJ2-7; a possible D gene is TRBD1 (6 bases). CDR1 and CDR2 (germline): GTSNPN, SVGIG (reference sequence). The ends were cut back, 2 bases at V and 2 bases at J, with 13 bases in the middle. The CDR3 is made up of 14 amino acids. The CDR3 loop reads CAWSYRARTYEQYF. CDR3 DNA: TGTGCCTGGAGTTACAGGGCAAGGACCTACGAGCAGTACTTC.

The V and J genes are TRBV11-2 and TRBJ2-2, with D maybe TRBD2 (5 bases). V lost 6 bases and J 16 bases, leaving 18 bases between the germline ends. Germline V gives CDR1 SGHAT, CDR2 FQNNGV. There are 12 residues in the CDR3. The CDR3 region has the DNA TGTGCCAGCAGTAAAGGGCCGGCCGGGAAGTTTTTT. It specifies CASSKGPAGKFF.

The rearrangement uses TRBV14 and TRBJ1-6; 7 nucleotides match TRBD1. After removal of 2 bases from V and 7 bases from J, the junction contained 2 bases not matched to a gene. In germline, CDR1 is SGHDN, CDR2 FVKESK. This CDR3 comprises 14 residues. The CDR3 sequence: CASSQLTGNSPLHF. The CDR3 DNA sequence: TGTGCCAGCAGCCAACTGACAGGGAATTCACCCCTCCACTTT.

The rearrangement uses TRBV3-1 (or the pseudogene TRBV3-2) and TRBJ1-2; 8 bases align to TRBD1. CDR1 is LGHDT and CDR2 is YNNKEL in the germline V gene (reference sequence). The J segment lost 6 bases and the V segment lost 1 base, leaving 4 bases of the junction unmatched. The CDR3 totals 14 residues. CDR3: CASSQVNRGDGYTF. The CDR3 bases are TGTGCCAGCAGCCAAGTGAACAGGGGGGATGGCTACACCTTC.

J is TRBJ1-6 and V is TRBV18; 7 bases are a match to TRBD1. The V and J ends lost 4 bases and 0 bases, in that order; junction bases with no gene match: 6. The CDR3 covers 17 residues. CDR1 and CDR2 (germline): KGHSH, LQKENI. DNA of the CDR3: TGTGCCAGCTCACGAACAGGGGTGGACTCCTATAATTCACCCCTCCACTTT. This sequence encodes CASSRTGVDSYNSPLHF. The full variable domain, rest sourced from reference TRBV18 and TRBJ1-6, is NAGVMQNPRHLVRRRGQEARLRCSPMKGHSHVYWYRQLPEEGLKFMVYLQKENIIDESGMPKERFSAEFPKEGPSILRIQQVVRGDSAAYFCASSRTGVDSYNSPLHFGNGTRLTVT.

The chain has TRBV2 and TRBJ2-1; 8 bases are a match to TRBD1. V lost 9 bases, J lost 4 bases, and 5 bases stayed unmatched. This CDR3 is 13 amino acids long. The germline gives CDR1 SNHLY, CDR2 FYNNEI. In DNA form, the CDR3 reads TGTGCCAGTTCCCGGGACAGGTACAATGAGCAGTTCTTC. Its translation: CASSRDRYNEQFF.

This chain uses TRBV11-2 with TRBJ1-6; TRBD1 matches 7 bases. This CDR3 is built from 14 residues. Germline values: CDR1 SGHAT, CDR2 FQNNGV. Losses at the gene ends were 0 bases for V and 10 bases for J; bases not matched to a gene: 3. The CDR3 nucleotides are TGTGCCAGCAGCTTAGATCGGACAGGATCACCCCTCCACTTT. The encoded protein is CASSLDRTGSPLHF.

This clone was counted only a few times. V and J are TRBV30 and TRBJ1-1; TRBD1 aligns across 7 bases. From germline, CDR1 is GTSNPN and CDR2 SVGIG (reference sequence). CDR3 length: 15 amino acids. J gave up 3 bases and V 4 bases, and 11 bases lay outside the gene matches. CDR3: CAWIRGMNRHTEAFF. The CDR3 coding sequence is TGTGCCTGGATCAGGGGGATGAATCGACACACTGAAGCTTTCTTT.

This rearrangement joins TRBV7-2 to TRBJ1-2, with D unclear. The germline CDR1 and CDR2 sequences are SGHTA and FQGNSA. Trimming pared 5 bases from V and 0 bases from J, leaving 13 bases between. The CDR3 length is 15 residues. CDR3 coding DNA: TGTGCCAGCAGCCTTAGCCGACGCGCTAACTATGGCTACACCTTC. As protein: CASSLSRRANYGYTF.

This clone was detected only once. This rearrangement joins TRBV5-6 to TRBJ2-3; D might be TRBD1 (6 bases). Germline V gene lookup returns CDR1 SGHDT and CDR2 YYEEEE. This CDR3 spans 15 amino acids. V was pared by 5 bases and J by 4 bases, with 17 bases between. CDR3 in amino acids: CASRTGQPMADTQYF. The DNA of the CDR3 is TGTGCCAGCAGGACCGGACAGCCCATGGCAGATACGCAGTATTTT.

V gene TRBV28 combines with J gene TRBJ1-5; D may be TRBD1 (6 bases). V lost 5 bases and J lost 0, with 14 bases in between. The germline gives CDR1 MDHEN, CDR2 SYDVKM. This CDR3 region has 16 residues. The CDR3 DNA sequence: TGTGCCAGCAGTCCGACGACAGGCCTTAGCAATCAGCCCCAGCATTTT. Translating gives CASSPTTGLSNQPQHF.

This clone was observed a few times. The chain recombines TRBV28 with TRBJ1-2; the D gene is possibly TRBD1 (6 bases). Per the germline V gene, CDR1 is MDHEN and CDR2 is SYDVKM. The length of the CDR3 is 13 residues. V was trimmed by 5 bases and J by 2 bases, leaving 9 bases between them. The CDR3 nucleotides read TGTGCCAGCAGTCCTACAGGGAACTATGGCTACACCTTC. Residues: CASSPTGNYGYTF.